The source of this TCR beta chain is a study of T cell repertoires in cytomegalovirus infection. Each CDR3 protein is one row after TCRdb ran MiXCR on the reads. The data contain some 200,000 distinct CDR3 sequences, around 20% of them singletons. Germline lookup yields CDR1 SGHTA and CDR2 FQGNSA. CDR3 size: 12 residues. Trimming stripped 10 bases from V and 2 bases from J, with 9 bases between. This clonotype was counted at least ten times. Its antigen is currently unknown. Overall study findings and caveats: People with CMV and the relevant HLA were identified by cumulative public TCR beta family frequency. It was HLA-C-restricted CMV-specific TCR beta clonotypes that dominated the response ex vivo.

Sequencing used PBMCs. The chain is built from TRBV7-2 and TRBJ2-1; D possibly uses TRBD1 or TRBD2 (5 bases each). The sequence was obtained from a human donor in good health (CMV status not recorded). Some clones in this sample may be carry-over from other donors' samples. The CDR3: CATRDPYNEQFF. The CDR3 nucleotides are TGTGCCACCAGGGACCCCTACAATGAGCAGTTCTTC.